This TCR beta chain was sequenced for a study of beta chain features in type 1 diabetes (dated by TCRdb to between 2018 and 2020). With regard to the full study: Mean age, gender distribution, total cell number and subset yield were not different between patients and healthy donors. A total of some 100,000,000 sorted cells were examined across all samples, and a strong correlation was observed between cell number per subset and RNA yield. In the study, recently diagnosed type 1 diabetes patients and matched healthy donors were compared on the TCRB repertoires of their sorted circulating CD4+ T cell subsets. Regulatory and stem cell-like memory subsets were isolated from only 8 patients and 8 healthy donors, whereas naive and central memory subsets came from all 28 donors.

For this clone: Its antigen target is currently unknown. No clone much larger than this one lies a single base away; base qualities are absent.

Study-wide conclusions, independent of this receptor: Because cDNA was sequenced instead of genomic DNA, highly expressing activated cells could be over-represented, though the groups showed no difference in activation or CD3 levels. PCR might favor shorter templates, but patient and control samples were amplified and corrected together, so any skew would affect both groups equally. Fewer insertions and more nucleotide deletions at VDJ recombination sites were observed in patients with type 1 diabetes, implying thymic rearrangement abnormalities. Naive, central memory and regulatory TCRB repertoires appeared to be more alike among patients than among healthy donors. HLA sub-analyses involved small numbers of individuals, so any influence of HLA type on TCRB rearrangement remained unresolved. In all four CD4+ subsets, TCRB CDR3 length was moderately but significantly shorter in type 1 diabetes patients.

The CDR3 holds 11 amino acids from the cysteine to the phenylalanine. The DNA shown is the 33-base CDR3, in frame from base 1. After removal of 3 bases from V and 10 bases from J, the junction retains 1 base not matched to a gene. Per the germline V gene, SGHRS is the CDR1 and YFSETQ is the CDR2. The High Capacity cDNA Reverse Transcription Kit was used to reverse transcribe all of the isolated RNA, meaning that expressed TCRB transcripts were what got sequenced. Naive, central memory and regulatory T cell samples underwent deep immunoSEQ sequencing, averaging approximately 3.5 million total reads per sample. Sorted cells were lysed in RLT buffer and RNA was extracted with DNase-treated RNeasy Micro or Mini kits, depending on cell number. To prevent cross-contamination, each cell subset was processed individually, whereas patient and healthy donor samples were processed jointly. TCRB sequences were amplified from cDNA with the immunoSEQ multiplex PCR, producing 87-bp fragments spanning the CDR3 region. Sequencing of the amplicons was performed on the Illumina HiSeq platform. In the paper's pipeline: PCR bias was corrected computationally using synthetic template baselines, and reads within Hamming distance 2 were collapsed, with unmergeable singletons discarded. Reads were aligned to IMGT to assign V, D and J genes, CDR3 length, and insertions or deletions at six rearrangement sites. Within each subset, clonotype counts were normalized to the number of sorted cells before true diversity and Gini coefficients were calculated with the tcR R package. The overlap coefficient, calculated on TCRB nucleotide sequences, was used to measure repertoire sharing. Out-of-frame TCRB sequences from naive cells were analyzed as a proxy for the pre-selection repertoire. TCRdb limited this immuneACCESS table to in-frame rearrangements with V and J called. A share of clones is missing; checked studies link under half to unresolved V genes, and the rest is unexplained. V and J calls plus clone size are reproduced from that table; the DNA served to infer D and trimming. The sample includes around 250,000 clones, with around 22% observed a single time. Around 0.011% of the sample belongs to the ten largest clones.

A single peripheral blood draw of around 120 mL on average was collected from each donor into heparinised tubes. A BD FACSAria II and a panel including CD45RO, CCR7, CD25, CD127, CD95 and CD27 were used to sort naive, central memory, regulatory and stem cell-like memory CD4+ T cells. A purity above 95% was achieved for all sorted populations. Right away, PBMCs were isolated by Lymphoprep density gradient centrifugation and were stained directly, with no culture step. To minimize batch effects, samples were stained and sorted in pairs, one healthy donor with one patient per experiment. The receptor was isolated from a young woman with type 1 diabetes. Specimen: naive CD4+ T cells from blood. This sample's cell subset or site label indicates: true naive CD4+ T cells. The rearranged segments are TRBV5-1 and TRBJ2-1; 7 nucleotides in the junction match TRBD1. The encoded CDR3 is CASSSDREQFF. At the DNA level, the sequence is TGCGCCAGCAGCTCGGACAGGGAGCAGTTCTTC.